These 32 T cell receptor beta chains originate from one sample sequenced in a study of blood T cells in healthy people across ages. A second about 7 to 11 cycle PCR used barcoded and J-beta primers. TCRdb re-called the 5' RACE reads through MiXCR, storing one row per CDR3 protein. The data show about a million distinct CDR3 sequences, roughly 52% seen once. The source material was blood. The receptor source for this set is a man aged 25 to 45 in good health.

V gene TRBV6-6 combines with J gene TRBJ1-6; D remains unclear. This CDR3 has 17 residues. Trimming stripped 4 bases from V and 0 bases from J, with 13 bases between. Per germline, CDR1 MNHNY and CDR2 SVGAGI (reference sequence). CDR3 residues: CASSSQSRSSYNSPLHF. CDR3 nucleotides: TGTGCCAGCAGTTCACAGAGCCGGAGCTCCTATAATTCACCCCTCCACTTT.

The chain recombines TRBV18 with TRBJ1-2, with D possibly TRBD1 on 6 matching bases. V was clipped by 3 bases and J by 6 bases, with 11 bases between them. Germline V gene lookup returns CDR1 KGHSH and CDR2 LQKENI. The CDR3 covers 13 residues. CDR3 in DNA: TGTGCCAGCTCACCTCAGGGGACCAATGGCTACACCTTC. Translating it yields CASSPQGTNGYTF. The whole variable domain, remainder taken from reference TRBV18 and TRBJ1-2, is NAGVMQNPRHLVRRRGQEARLRCSPMKGHSHVYWYRQLPEEGLKFMVYLQKENIIDESGMPKERFSAEFPKEGPSILRIQQVVRGDSAAYFCASSPQGTNGYTFGSGTRLTVV.

This chain links TRBV4-2 with TRBJ2-1, with TRBD1 identical over 7 bases. Losses at the gene ends were 1 base for V and 4 bases for J; bases not matched to a gene: 7. The length of the CDR3 is 16 residues. Germline V gene data show CDR1 as LGHNA and CDR2 as YNFKEQ. CDR3 sequence (DNA): TGTGCCAGCAGCCAAGGGGACAGCCTTGGATACAATGAGCAGTTCTTC. Amino acids: CASSQGDSLGYNEQFF.

The genes are TRBV12-3 or TRBV12-4 and TRBJ2-7; D is unclear. The last part of the DNA fits TRBJ2-5 better; the J call may be wrong. CDR3 length: 12 amino acids. CDR3 sequence: CASSQVPATQYF. Written as DNA, the CDR3 is TGTGCCAGCAGTCAGGTGCCTGCGACCCAGTACTTC.

V and J are TRBV28 and TRBJ2-2, with 9 bases aligning to TRBD2. The ends lost 5 bases at V and 3 bases at J; junction bases unmatched: 10. The CDR3 has 17 amino acids. Germline CDR1 and CDR2: MDHEN and SYDVKM. Here the CDR3 reads CASSTSAGGADTGELFF. The DNA for the CDR3 is TGTGCCAGCAGTACTAGCGCGGGGGGGGCCGACACCGGGGAGCTGTTTTTT.

The V call is TRBV30, the J call TRBJ1-5; 7 nucleotides line up with TRBD1. The CDR3 is made up of 13 amino acids. J lost 5 bases, V lost 4 bases, and 5 bases had no gene match. Germline CDR1 GTSNPN, CDR2 SVGIG (reference sequence). The CDR3 nucleotides read TGTGCCTGGAACAGGGGAGGCGATCAGCCCCAGCATTTT. Translating it yields CAWNRGGDQPQHF.

Comment on this clonotype: At one end, the junction sequence differs from germline, possibly due to a read error. The rearrangement joins TRBV11-2 to TRBJ2-5; 10 bases map to TRBD2. In germline, CDR1 is SGHAT, CDR2 FQNNGV. The CDR3 consists of 15 residues. CDR3 protein: CASSLSGGALETRYF. In nucleotides, the CDR3 is TGTGCCAGCAGCCTCAGCGGGGGGGCCTTAGAGACCCGGTACTTC.

The chain recombines TRBV7-9 with TRBJ2-2; weak D call: TRBD2 (5 bases). Germline CDR1 reads SEHNR; CDR2 reads FQNEAQ (reference sequence). The CDR3 length is 15 residues. Trimming removed 5 bases at V and 0 bases at J, with 10 bases between. The CDR3 coding sequence is TGTGCCAGCAGCCGGACTTCCGCGAACACCGGGGAGCTGTTTTTT. It codes for CASSRTSANTGELFF.

About this clonotype: Compared with germline, one end of the junction differs, possibly owing to a read error. The rearrangement uses TRBV28 and TRBJ2-1, with a weak D call TRBD1 (5 bases). The CDR3 spans 15 residues. The germline V gene encodes CDR1 MDHEN and CDR2 SYDVKM. The CDR3 is CACKAGEQASREQFF. CDR3 nucleotides: TGCGCCTGCAAGGCCGGAGAACAGGCCTCGCGTGAGCAGTTCTTC.

This clonotype was detected only a few times. The rearrangement links TRBV27 to TRBJ2-3; the match to TRBD2 covers 9 bases. Germline assignment: CDR1 MNHEY and CDR2 SMNVEV (reference sequence). The trim removed 5 bases at V and 6 bases at J, leaving 9 bases unmatched. CDR3 length equals 15 residues. The CDR3 nucleotides read TGTGCCAGCAGTCCATCGCTAGCGGGGCCTGATACGCAGTATTTT. It translates to CASSPSLAGPDTQYF.

The rearrangement links TRBV5-1 to TRBJ2-1, with 8 bases lining up with TRBD1. The DNA end is a closer match to TRBJ2-7, so the J assignment may be wrong. The CDR3 loop spans 14 amino acids. Per the germline V gene, CDR1 is SGHRS and CDR2 is YFSETQ. Here the CDR3 reads CASGQGSSYNEQYF. In DNA form, the CDR3 reads TGCGCCAGCGGACAGGGCTCATCCTACAATGAGCAGTACTTC.

This clonotype was picked up a small number of times. The chain uses TRBV3-1 and TRBJ1-3; D unresolved. Trimming removed 2 bases from V and 9 bases from J, with 11 bases in between. The CDR3 is 13 residues long. Germline CDR1 is LGHDT and CDR2 is YNNKEL (reference sequence). CDR3 loop: CASSQRSGGTIYF. CDR3 sequence (DNA): TGTGCCAGCAGCCAAAGGTCGGGTGGCACCATATATTTT.

This clonotype appeared a few times. This chain joins TRBV7-2 and TRBJ1-5; maybe TRBD1 (5 bases). The CDR3 is 14 residues long. V lost 3 bases and J lost 1, with 7 bases in between. Germline values: CDR1 SGHTA, CDR2 FQGNSA. CDR3 region: CASSFDRSNQPQHF. CDR3 sequence (DNA): TGTGCCAGCAGCTTTGACAGAAGCAATCAGCCCCAGCATTTT.

The chain uses TRBV20-1 and TRBJ2-5; D is tentatively TRBD1 or TRBD2 (5 bases each). V lost 0 bases, J lost 5 bases, and 13 bases lay in between. This CDR3 spans 14 amino acids. Germline V CDR1 and CDR2: DFQATT, SNEGSKA (reference sequence). CDR3 region: CSARDIQGGETQYF. As DNA, the CDR3 is TGCAGTGCTAGAGATATCCAGGGCGGGGAGACCCAGTACTTC.

J is TRBJ2-3 and V is TRBV12-3 or TRBV12-4; perhaps TRBD2 as D (5 bases). CDR3 size: 13 residues. The V end was cut by 6 bases, the J end by 4 bases, with 11 bases between. CDR3 residues: CASRSVSADTQYF. CDR3 bases: TGTGCCAGCAGGAGCGTTAGCGCAGATACGCAGTATTTT.

The J gene is TRBJ2-2, the V gene TRBV7-9; possibly TRBD1 or TRBD2 for D (5 bases each). CDR3 length: 14 residues. Germline V lookup: CDR1 SEHNR, CDR2 FQNEAQ (reference sequence). Deletions cut 3 bases from V and 4 bases from J, with 9 bases between. The CDR3 here is CASSFEGFTGELFF. CDR3 sequence (DNA): TGTGCCAGCAGCTTTGAGGGGTTCACCGGGGAGCTGTTTTTT.

Points on this clonotype: A much larger clone is a single base away; this may be a read error. J is TRBJ2-1 and V is TRBV4-2, with a possible D match to TRBD2 (6 bases). The closer fit of TRBJ2-7 to the DNA end suggests the J call may be wrong. The germline gives CDR1 LGHNA, CDR2 YNFKEQ. The CDR3 consists of 15 residues. CDR3 in amino acids: CASSQEEAGYNEQYF. Here the CDR3 DNA reads TGTGCCAGCAGCCAAGAAGAAGCGGGTTACAATGAGCAGTACTTC.

A word on this clonotype: A much larger clone lies a single base off, so this may be a read error. The chain links TRBV6-6 to TRBJ2-2; no clear D gene. The CDR3 sequence is 13 residues long. Germline values: CDR1 MNHNY, CDR2 SVGAGI (reference sequence). Trimming stripped 6 bases from V and 4 bases from J, with 9 bases between. CDR3 in amino acids: CASSPKSTGELFF. The CDR3 nucleotides read TGTGCCAGCAGCCCCAAGAGCACCGGGGAGCTGTTTTTT.

This chain connects TRBV5-6 to TRBJ2-7; 7 nucleotides line up with TRBD1. V dropped 1 base and J dropped 4; count of bases not matched to a gene: 14. The CDR3 is 17 amino acids. The V gene's germline CDR1 is SGHDT and CDR2 YYEEEE. CDR3 sequence (DNA): TGTGCCAGCAGCTTGACCCAACAGGGCAGGGGGATGTACGAGCAGTACTTC. It codes for CASSLTQQGRGMYEQYF.

The chain joins TRBV6-4 to TRBJ1-1; D is unclear. CDR3 length equals 14 residues. Trimming stripped 6 bases from V and 1 base from J, with 12 bases between. Germline CDR1 and CDR2: MRHNA and SNTAGT. The CDR3 DNA reads TGTGCCAGCAGAGAAAACGGGGAGAACACTGAAGCTTTCTTT. Translating gives CASRENGENTEAFF.

V gene TRBV11-2 combines with J gene TRBJ1-1; D gene uncertain. CDR1 and CDR2 (germline): SGHAT, FQNNGV. The CDR3 has 14 amino acids. Trimming removed 2 bases from V and 4 bases from J, with 11 bases in between. CDR3 in amino acids: CASSLTAYVTEAFF. CDR3 in DNA: TGTGCCAGCAGCTTAACTGCTTATGTCACTGAAGCTTTCTTT.

This clonotype was counted only a few times. The chain joins TRBV7-2 to TRBJ2-1; 10 bases line up with TRBD2. The CDR3 totals 16 residues. CDR1 is SGHTA and CDR2 is FQGNSA in the germline V gene. Trimming took 1 base from V and 5 from J; bases not matched to a gene: 5. Here the CDR3 DNA reads TGTGCCAGCAGCTTAGGGGCGACTAGCGGGCACAATGAGCAGTTCTTC. Amino acids: CASSLGATSGHNEQFF.

Only a few counts were recorded for this clonotype. V gene TRBV7-9 combines with J gene TRBJ2-5; 10 bases are shared with TRBD2. The trim removed 3 bases at V and 2 bases at J, leaving 9 bases unmatched. Germline-derived CDR1 and CDR2 are SEHNR and FQNEAQ (reference sequence). The CDR3 contains 17 residues. Here the CDR3 DNA reads TGTGCCAGCAGCTTGGTCGGACTAGCGGCCCCGCAAGAGACCCAGTACTTC. Translation gives CASSLVGLAAPQETQYF.

The chain uses TRBV12-3 or TRBV12-4 and TRBJ2-1; D could derive from TRBD1 or TRBD2 (6 bases each). CDR3 length: 16 residues. Between the trimmed V and J ends, which lost 7 bases and 6 bases, there was a span of 22 bases. Here the CDR3 DNA reads TGTGCCAGCATCCTAGATGGGGGGCCGGGCCCCAATGAGCAGTTCTTC. As protein: CASILDGGPGPNEQFF.

The chain combines TRBV6-5 with TRBJ2-7; TRBD1 is a possible D gene (5 bases). This CDR3 contains 15 residues. Germline assignment: CDR1 MNHEY and CDR2 SVGAGI. Trimming stripped 2 bases from V and 2 bases from J, with 13 bases between. This chain's CDR3 is CASSYGSRATYEQYF. CDR3 sequence (DNA): TGTGCCAGCAGTTACGGGTCCAGGGCAACCTACGAGCAGTACTTC.

The chain uses TRBV29-1 and TRBJ1-1; D is possibly TRBD1 (5 bases). Per germline, CDR1 SQVTM and CDR2 ANQGSEA. This CDR3 is built from 13 residues. V lost 6 bases and J lost 1, with 12 bases in between. In nucleotides, the CDR3 is TGCAGCGTCCTCGAGAGGGGGAACACTGAAGCTTTCTTT. Amino acid sequence: CSVLERGNTEAFF.

This clonotype appeared once. The chain has TRBV2 and TRBJ2-6; D is possibly TRBD1 (6 bases). Per germline, CDR1 SNHLY and CDR2 FYNNEI. This CDR3 spans 16 amino acids. Trimming took off 7 bases at V and 4 bases at J, with 17 bases between the two ends. CDR3 coding DNA: TGTGCCAGCATAGACAGGCTACCCCTCGGGGCCAACGTCCTGACTTTC. Translation: CASIDRLPLGANVLTF.

The chain recombines TRBV3-1 with TRBJ1-2, with a tentative D call TRBD1 (6 bases). CDR1 is LGHDT, CDR2 YNNKEL, per germline (reference sequence). The V end lost 1 base, the J end lost 3 bases, and 15 bases lay between the germline ends. The CDR3 has 16 residues. The CDR3 region has the DNA TGTGCCAGCAGCCAAGTGGGCCGGGACAACTACTATGGCTACACCTTC. This codes for CASSQVGRDNYYGYTF.

This chain joins TRBV9 and TRBJ1-6; D might be TRBD1 (5 bases). In germline, CDR1 is SGDLS, CDR2 YYNGEE. With 4 bases removed from V and 0 bases from J, the gap between germline ends came to 11 bases. The CDR3 has 16 amino acids. The CDR3 region has the DNA TGTGCCAGCAGCTCTTCAGGGTACTCCTATAATTCACCCCTCCACTTT. Translating gives CASSSSGYSYNSPLHF.

With regard to this clonotype: At one boundary the junction diverges from the germline segment, which might be a read error. This chain connects TRBV3-1 to TRBJ1-2, with D perhaps TRBD1 (5 bases). The CDR3 spans 18 residues. Germline V gives CDR1 LGHDT, CDR2 YNNKEL (reference sequence). CDR3 nucleotides: TGTGCCAGCAGCCAAGCAGGGTTTTTCACCAGCGACATCTATGACTACACCTTC. Translating gives CASSQAGFFTSDIYDYTF.

This sequence joins TRBV27 and TRBJ1-6; possible D gene TRBD1, 5 bases. Per germline, CDR1 MNHEY and CDR2 SMNVEV (reference sequence). The CDR3 loop spans 16 amino acids. Trimming stripped 2 bases from V and 8 bases from J, with 16 bases between. Here the CDR3 reads CASSLPSGTGYSPLHF. The DNA for the CDR3 is TGTGCCAGCAGTTTACCCTCGGGGACGGGATATTCACCCCTCCACTTT.

This clonotype showed up just a few times. The chain is built from TRBV7-8 and TRBJ2-1; D gene unclear. The germline V gene encodes CDR1 SGHVS and CDR2 FQNEAQ. Trimming left V 1 base short and J 7 bases short, with 11 bases between. The CDR3 runs to 14 residues. CDR3 amino acids: CASSLVARENEQFF. In nucleotides, the CDR3 is TGTGCCAGCAGCTTAGTCGCGCGAGAGAATGAGCAGTTCTTC.